Each of the 32 T cell receptor beta chains below was sequenced from the same sample in a study of blood T cell repertoires in COVID-19. Clones were sequenced by immunoSEQ multiplex PCR, and TCRdb holds only the in-frame ones, with some missing. The sample records 180,000 or so clones, approximately 89% being singletons. Source material: PBMCs or T cells enriched from blood (not recorded which). All receptors derive from a woman aged 40 to 49 with acute COVID-19.

This clone was detected only a few times. The gene calls are TRBV11-2 and TRBJ1-1; maybe TRBD1 (5 bases). The germline V gene has CDR1 SGHAT and CDR2 FQNNGV. V dropped 4 bases and J dropped 1 base, with 10 bases sitting between them. The CDR3 loop spans 14 amino acids. CDR3: CASSSSDKNTEAFF. CDR3 sequence (DNA): TGTGCCAGCAGCTCTTCGGACAAGAACACTGAAGCTTTCTTT.

The V call is TRBV2, the J call TRBJ1-1; D call uncertain. V was trimmed by 8 bases and J by 3 bases, leaving 13 bases between them. Germline V lookup: CDR1 SNHLY, CDR2 FYNNEI. The CDR3 is made up of 13 amino acids. As DNA, the CDR3 is TGTGCCAGCCCCGGAGAGGTGGACACTGAAGCTTTCTTT. Translating it yields CASPGEVDTEAFF. Variable domain in full (rest from reference TRBV2 and TRBJ1-1): EPEVTQTPSHQVTQMGQEVILRCVPISNHLYFYWYRQILGQKVEFLVSFYNNEISEKSEIFDDQFSVERPDGSNFTLKIRSTKLEDSAMYFCASPGEVDTEAFFGQGTRLTVV.

About this clone itself: This same CDR3 is encoded by further DNA sequences in the sample. The chain couples TRBV12-3 or TRBV12-4 to TRBJ2-1, with no clear D. The CDR3 consists of 11 residues. Trimming pared 4 bases from V and 4 bases from J, leaving 2 bases between. The CDR3, as DNA: TGTGCCAGCAGTTCATACAATGAGCAGTTCTTC. Translating gives CASSSYNEQFF.

This sequence joins TRBV6-5 and TRBJ2-2; 7 bases match TRBD1. Germline values: CDR1 MNHEY, CDR2 SVGAGI. CDR3 size: 15 residues. Trimming took 5 bases from V and 5 from J; bases not matched to a gene: 8. The CDR3 loop reads CASSPGQRRTGELFF. CDR3 DNA sequence: TGTGCCAGCAGTCCGGGACAGAGACGTACCGGGGAGCTGTTTTTT.

The J gene is TRBJ1-1, the V gene TRBV27, with TRBD1 matching over 10 bases. The germline CDR1 and CDR2 sequences are MNHEY and SMNVEV (reference sequence). V was clipped by 5 bases and J by 5 bases; unmatched bases: 17. The CDR3 is made up of 18 amino acids. CDR3 sequence reads: CASSPRLRTGGRFTEAFF. The CDR3 DNA sequence: TGTGCCAGCAGTCCAAGACTCAGGACAGGGGGTAGATTTACTGAAGCTTTCTTT.

V gene TRBV7-3 combines with J gene TRBJ2-2; TRBD1 matches at 7 bases. With 4 bases clipped from V and 0 bases from J, the junction kept 5 bases outside the gene matches. Germline V gene sequence: CDR1 SGHTA, CDR2 FQGTGA. This CDR3 contains 16 residues. CDR3 protein: CASSSADRANTGELFF. CDR3 bases: TGTGCCAGCAGCTCCGCCGACAGGGCGAACACCGGGGAGCTGTTTTTT.

A single count supports this clone. This chain joins TRBV9 and TRBJ1-2; weak D call: TRBD1 (6 bases). The CDR3 runs to 13 residues. CDR1 is SGDLS and CDR2 is YYNGEE in the germline V gene. Trimming left V 5 bases short and J 4 bases short, with 12 bases between. The CDR3 here is CASSNTGLYGYTF. The CDR3 region has the DNA TGTGCCAGCAGTAATACAGGGCTCTATGGCTACACCTTC. Together with reference TRBV9 and TRBJ1-2, the CDR3 gives the full variable domain: DSGVTQTPKHLITATGQRVTLRCSPRSGDLSVYWYQQSLDQGLQFLIQYYNGEERAKGNILERFSAQQFPDLHSELNLSSLELGDSALYFCASSNTGLYGYTFGSGTRLTVV.

This chain connects TRBV11-2 to TRBJ2-1; TRBD1 matches at 10 bases. Germline V lookup: CDR1 SGHAT, CDR2 FQNNGV. V lost 6 bases, J lost 15 bases, and 5 bases stayed unmatched. This CDR3 region has 11 residues. CDR3 loop: CASSGGQGWFF. The CDR3 coding sequence is TGTGCCAGCAGTGGGGGACAGGGGTGGTTCTTC.

The chain joins TRBV29-1 to TRBJ1-2; TRBD1 matches 8 bases. The CDR3 covers 13 residues. V lost 6 bases to trimming and J lost 1 base; unmatched junction nucleotides: 4. From germline, CDR1 is SQVTM and CDR2 ANQGSEA. The CDR3 bases are TGCAGCGTAATAGACAGGGGTAACTATGGCTACACCTTC. Protein sequence: CSVIDRGNYGYTF.

This chain links TRBV16 with TRBJ1-2, with D possibly being TRBD1 (5 bases). This CDR3 contains 14 residues. V lost 4 bases and J 1 base, leaving 10 bases between the germline ends. Germline CDR1 reads KGHSY; CDR2 reads FQNENV. CDR3 residues: CASSRGQHNYGYTF. The CDR3 DNA is TGTGCCAGCAGCCGGGGCCAGCATAACTATGGCTACACCTTC.

The chain carries TRBV19 and TRBJ1-1; no clear D. The CDR3 covers 14 residues. Germline CDR1 is LNHDA and CDR2 is SQIVND (reference sequence). Trimming took off 6 bases at V and 0 bases at J, with 11 bases between the two ends. CDR3 protein: CASRGRGLNTEAFF. CDR3 sequence (DNA): TGTGCCAGTAGGGGCCGAGGGTTGAACACTGAAGCTTTCTTT.

A single count supports this clone. This chain joins TRBV3-1 (or the pseudogene TRBV3-2) and TRBJ2-6; TRBD2 agrees at 12 bases. V was clipped by 2 bases and J by 1 base; unmatched bases: 6. The CDR3 is 19 amino acids. Germline loops: CDR1 LGHDT, CDR2 YNNKEL (reference sequence). The CDR3 reads CASSQQTSGGPSGANVLTF. CDR3 DNA: TGTGCCAGCAGCCAACAGACTAGCGGGGGCCCATCTGGGGCCAACGTCCTGACTTTC.

This clone was detected once. Mismatch with germline at one junction end may stem from a read error. The chain is built from TRBV13 and TRBJ1-6; a possible D gene is TRBD1 (6 bases). Germline values: CDR1 PRHDT, CDR2 FYEKMQ (reference sequence). The CDR3 contains 16 residues. For the CDR3, the DNA is TGTGCCAGCAGCCTAGGGGGGCTCTCCTATAATTCACCCCTCCACTTT. Its protein is CASSLGGLSYNSPLHF.

CDR3 DNA: TGCGCCAGGGCCACAAGACAGGGGGCTGTCGACAGCTCCTATAATTCACCCCTCCACTTT. Amino acid sequence: CARATRQGAVDSSYNSPLHF. The genes are TRBV5-1 and TRBJ1-6; TRBD1 aligns across 10 bases. Looked up from germline, CDR1 is SGHRS and CDR2 is YFSETQ. The V and J ends lost 8 bases and 0 bases, in that order; junction bases with no gene match: 17. This CDR3 is built from 20 residues.

This chain connects TRBV28 to TRBJ2-7; tentative D call: TRBD1 (5 bases). V was shortened by 5 bases and J by 4 bases, with 18 bases between the two germline ends. Germline CDR1 MDHEN, CDR2 SYDVKM. This CDR3 has 15 residues. CDR3 region: CASSKGNGRVYEQYF. CDR3 nucleotides: TGTGCCAGCAGTAAAGGAAATGGCAGGGTATACGAGCAGTACTTC.

The chain joins TRBV11-2 to TRBJ1-5; no clear D gene. In germline, CDR1 is SGHAT, CDR2 FQNNGV. V was clipped by 0 bases and J by 1 base, with 10 bases between them. The CDR3 runs 16 residues. The CDR3 loop reads CASSLDGPESNQPQHF. CDR3 coding DNA: TGTGCCAGCAGCTTAGATGGCCCGGAGAGCAATCAGCCCCAGCATTTT.

This clone was seen only a few times. Other nucleotide sequences in the sample specify the same CDR3. This rearrangement joins TRBV18 to TRBJ1-5; no reliable D call. Germline V lookup: CDR1 KGHSH, CDR2 LQKENI. The CDR3 is 13 residues long. V lost 4 bases, J lost 4 bases, and 8 bases lay in between. The CDR3 coding sequence is TGTGCCAGCTCACGCCAGGATAATCAGCCCCAGCATTTT. Translation: CASSRQDNQPQHF.

V usage is TRBV5-4 and J usage is TRBJ1-1, with D hard to call. V was pared by 0 bases and J by 3 bases, with 9 bases between. This CDR3 region has 14 residues. CDR1 is SGHNT, CDR2 YYREEE, per germline (reference sequence). The CDR3 loop is CASSLGQEDTEAFF. In DNA form, the CDR3 reads TGTGCCAGCAGCTTGGGGCAGGAGGACACTGAAGCTTTCTTT.

This clone occurred a few times. This chain links TRBV19 with TRBJ1-6; 8 bases match TRBD1. CDR3 length: 13 amino acids. With V trimmed by 5 bases and J by 10 bases, 4 bases remained unmatched. CDR1 is LNHDA, CDR2 SQIVND, per germline (reference sequence). The CDR3 is CASSSRGQSPLHF. The CDR3 DNA is TGTGCCAGTAGTTCCAGGGGGCAATCACCCCTCCACTTT.

This clone is a singleton in its sample. The rearrangement uses TRBV3-1 (or the pseudogene TRBV3-2) and TRBJ2-5; D remains unclear. This CDR3 spans 13 amino acids. The V and J ends lost 3 bases and 1 base respectively, with 6 bases between them. Germline-derived CDR1 and CDR2 are LGHDT and YNNKEL (reference sequence). Here the CDR3 reads CASSQQFQETQYF. In DNA form, the CDR3 reads TGTGCCAGCAGCCAGCAGTTCCAAGAGACCCAGTACTTC.

The V and J genes are TRBV11-3 and TRBJ2-2; 7 bases agree with TRBD2. Germline-derived CDR1 and CDR2 are SGHNT and YENEEA. The CDR3 runs 17 residues. The trim removed 1 base at V and 2 bases at J, leaving 7 bases unmatched. This CDR3 reads CASSLATSSGNTGELFF. The DNA for the CDR3 is TGTGCCAGCAGCTTAGCTACTTCTAGCGGTAACACCGGGGAGCTGTTTTTT. The variable domain in full, with the rest retrieved from reference TRBV11-3 and TRBJ2-2, is EAGVVQSPRYKIIEKKQPVAFWCNPISGHNTLYWYLQNLGQGPELLIRYENEEAVDDSQLPKDRFSAERLKGVDSTLKIQPAELGDSAVYLCASSLATSSGNTGELFFGEGSRLTVL.

V gene TRBV28 combines with J gene TRBJ1-6; the match to TRBD1 covers 9 bases. Unmatched junction bases numbered 8, after V lost 3 bases and J lost 2 bases. CDR3 length: 18 amino acids. Germline CDR1 and CDR2: MDHEN and SYDVKM. The DNA for the CDR3 is TGTGCCAGCAGTTTCCATGGACAGGGGACGCCCTATAATTCACCCCTCCACTTT. It specifies CASSFHGQGTPYNSPLHF.

J is TRBJ1-2 and V is TRBV6-5; TRBD1 agrees at 9 bases. The germline V gene encodes CDR1 MNHEY and CDR2 SVGAGI. With 6 bases clipped from V and 7 bases from J, the junction kept 9 bases outside the gene matches. CDR3 length: 14 amino acids. CDR3 nucleotides: TGTGCCAGCAGCCGAGACAGGGGGTTGAGTGGCTACACCTTC. This sequence encodes CASSRDRGLSGYTF.

The chain joins TRBV6-2 or TRBV6-3 to TRBJ2-3, with TRBD2 matching over 10 bases. Germline assignment: CDR1 MNHEY and CDR2 SVGEGT. The V gene end was trimmed by 0 bases and the J gene end by 3 bases; junction bases not matched to a gene: 6. The CDR3 contains 17 residues. CDR3 in DNA: TGTGCCAGCAGTTACTCAGGGCTAGCGGGAGCGACAGATACGCAGTATTTT. Its translation: CASSYSGLAGATDTQYF.

The chain uses TRBV10-1 and TRBJ2-2; D uncertain. The CDR3 covers 10 residues. Trimming removed 8 bases at V and 8 bases at J, with 6 bases between. Germline V gene lookup returns CDR1 WNHNN and CDR2 SYGVQD (reference sequence). The CDR3 is CASLAGELFF. The CDR3 DNA is TGCGCCAGCCTCGCGGGGGAGCTGTTTTTT.

The count of this clone is one. The V gene is TRBV29-1, the J gene TRBJ2-1; 11 bases are a match to TRBD2. There are 15 residues in the CDR3. V was clipped by 2 bases and J by 12 bases; unmatched bases: 12. CDR1 is SQVTM and CDR2 is ANQGSEA in the germline V gene. The CDR3 loop is CSVELAGGTRSSQFF. CDR3 nucleotides: TGCAGCGTTGAACTAGCGGGAGGAACCCGGTCGTCGCAGTTCTTC.

The rearrangement joins TRBV27 to TRBJ2-1, with 14 positions matching TRBD2. CDR3 size: 15 residues. V lost 5 bases to trimming and J lost 7 bases; unmatched junction nucleotides: 4. Germline loops: CDR1 MNHEY, CDR2 SMNVEV (reference sequence). The DNA of the CDR3 is TGTGCCAGCAGTCTAAGGACTAGCGGGAGGAATGAGCAGTTCTTC. This sequence encodes CASSLRTSGRNEQFF.

The V gene is TRBV3-1 (or the pseudogene TRBV3-2), the J gene TRBJ2-5, with a weak D call TRBD2 (6 bases). The germline V and J ends were trimmed by 0 bases and 5 bases, with 10 bases remaining between them. Germline CDR1 reads LGHDT; CDR2 reads YNNKEL (reference sequence). The CDR3 totals 14 residues. The CDR3 bases are TGTGCCAGCAGCCAAGAACGAGGGAGGGAGACCCAGTACTTC. Translated: CASSQERGRETQYF.

The V call is TRBV12-5, the J call TRBJ1-3; 10 nucleotides align to TRBD1. V was clipped by 0 bases and J by 0 bases; unmatched bases: 8. Germline V gives CDR1 LGHNT, CDR2 FRNRAP. The CDR3 covers 19 residues. The CDR3 region is CASGLVLGTGDYSGNTIYF. The CDR3 DNA follows: TGTGCTAGTGGTTTGGTACTCGGGACAGGGGACTACTCTGGAAACACCATATATTTT.

This clone was detected once. The rearrangement links TRBV28 to TRBJ1-2, with D tentatively TRBD1 (6 bases). Between the trimmed V and J ends, which lost 8 bases and 8 bases, there was a span of 15 bases. This CDR3 is 12 amino acids long. In germline, CDR1 is MDHEN, CDR2 SYDVKM. The CDR3 region is CASCTGSRGYTF. In DNA form, the CDR3 reads TGTGCCAGCTGTACAGGGAGCCGCGGCTACACCTTC.

The table lists this clone with a few counts. CDR3 protein: CAWNARGYGELFF. CDR3 nucleotide sequence: TGTGCCTGGAACGCTCGGGGATACGGGGAGCTGTTTTTT. The genes are TRBV30 and TRBJ2-2; tentatively, D is TRBD2 (5 bases). Germline values: CDR1 GTSNPN, CDR2 SVGIG (reference sequence). Trimming left V 4 bases short and J 7 bases short, with 13 bases between. The CDR3 is 13 residues long.

The rearrangement uses TRBV29-1 and TRBJ2-1; D remains unclear. This CDR3 spans 10 amino acids. Trimming took 3 bases from V and 10 from J, leaving 7 bases between them. Germline CDR1 reads SQVTM; CDR2 reads ANQGSEA. CDR3: CSVEGPEQFF. CDR3 sequence (DNA): TGCAGCGTTGAGGGCCCGGAGCAGTTCTTC.